This is a list of T cell receptor beta chains from one sample in a study of T cells and Merkel cell carcinoma outcomes. Generated by immunoSEQ multiplex PCR, the TCRdb table keeps only in-frame clones and is missing some. The profile shows 530 or so clones, under 95% of them singletons. Sequenced input: tumor tissue from Merkel cell carcinoma. The origin of the receptors is a human donor with Merkel cell carcinoma. Both conserved end residues are trimmed from each CDR3. Each record gives: V gene, J gene, CDR3 protein.

V gene: TRBV11-2
J gene: TRBJ2-5
CDR3 protein: ASSLGVGEGETQY

V gene: TRBV9
J gene: TRBJ2-5
CDR3 protein: ASSVGRLAGGPGETQY

V gene: TRBV5-1
J gene: TRBJ2-1
CDR3 protein: ASSLAGGPQGNEQF

V gene: TRBV13
J gene: TRBJ2-7
CDR3 protein: ASSLGSVYEQY

V gene: TRBV7-2
J gene: TRBJ2-3
CDR3 protein: ASSFGSLAGGGADTQY

V gene: TRBV5-6
J gene: TRBJ1-2
CDR3 protein: ASSLVGTAHYGYT

V gene: TRBV6-5
J gene: TRBJ1-4
CDR3 protein: ASSSDGRFNEKLF

V gene: TRBV5-5
J gene: TRBJ2-1
CDR3 protein: ASSITPGLAGYNEQF

V gene: TRBV9
J gene: TRBJ2-1
CDR3 protein: ASSATLNYHNEQF

V gene: TRBV7-8
J gene: TRBJ1-2
CDR3 protein: ASSPTSARGYT

V gene: TRBV30
J gene: TRBJ2-7
CDR3 protein: AWDGMGTGEQY

V gene: TRBV7-9
J gene: TRBJ2-5
CDR3 protein: ASSWGTGGGETQY

V gene: TRBV7-2
J gene: TRBJ2-1
CDR3 protein: ASSLALRGFWF

V gene: TRBV7-9
J gene: TRBJ2-1
CDR3 protein: ASSPTGGSYTKQF

V gene: TRBV18
J gene: TRBJ2-3
CDR3 protein: ASSPPTTLNTDTQY

V gene: TRBV29-1
J gene: TRBJ1-4
CDR3 protein: SVYGGPGNEKLF

V gene: TRBV5-1
J gene: TRBJ1-1
CDR3 protein: ASSLVSGGLTEAF

V gene: TRBV4-3
J gene: TRBJ2-3
CDR3 protein: ASSQHPGLGVKDTQY

V gene: TRBV7-9
J gene: TRBJ1-2
CDR3 protein: ASSPTAGDNYGYT

V gene: TRBV7-2
J gene: TRBJ1-2
CDR3 protein: ASSLEEGGSYGYT

V gene: TRBV5-1
J gene: TRBJ2-7
CDR3 protein: ASSMEGETSGEQY

V gene: TRBV7-2
J gene: TRBJ1-1
CDR3 protein: ASTQWLLNTEAF

V gene: TRBV7-9
J gene: TRBJ1-2
CDR3 protein: ASSLEASGYT

V gene: TRBV5-6
J gene: TRBJ1-6
CDR3 protein: ASSLVRVVSPLH

V gene: TRBV6-4
J gene: TRBJ2-2
CDR3 protein: ASSDGGPGELF